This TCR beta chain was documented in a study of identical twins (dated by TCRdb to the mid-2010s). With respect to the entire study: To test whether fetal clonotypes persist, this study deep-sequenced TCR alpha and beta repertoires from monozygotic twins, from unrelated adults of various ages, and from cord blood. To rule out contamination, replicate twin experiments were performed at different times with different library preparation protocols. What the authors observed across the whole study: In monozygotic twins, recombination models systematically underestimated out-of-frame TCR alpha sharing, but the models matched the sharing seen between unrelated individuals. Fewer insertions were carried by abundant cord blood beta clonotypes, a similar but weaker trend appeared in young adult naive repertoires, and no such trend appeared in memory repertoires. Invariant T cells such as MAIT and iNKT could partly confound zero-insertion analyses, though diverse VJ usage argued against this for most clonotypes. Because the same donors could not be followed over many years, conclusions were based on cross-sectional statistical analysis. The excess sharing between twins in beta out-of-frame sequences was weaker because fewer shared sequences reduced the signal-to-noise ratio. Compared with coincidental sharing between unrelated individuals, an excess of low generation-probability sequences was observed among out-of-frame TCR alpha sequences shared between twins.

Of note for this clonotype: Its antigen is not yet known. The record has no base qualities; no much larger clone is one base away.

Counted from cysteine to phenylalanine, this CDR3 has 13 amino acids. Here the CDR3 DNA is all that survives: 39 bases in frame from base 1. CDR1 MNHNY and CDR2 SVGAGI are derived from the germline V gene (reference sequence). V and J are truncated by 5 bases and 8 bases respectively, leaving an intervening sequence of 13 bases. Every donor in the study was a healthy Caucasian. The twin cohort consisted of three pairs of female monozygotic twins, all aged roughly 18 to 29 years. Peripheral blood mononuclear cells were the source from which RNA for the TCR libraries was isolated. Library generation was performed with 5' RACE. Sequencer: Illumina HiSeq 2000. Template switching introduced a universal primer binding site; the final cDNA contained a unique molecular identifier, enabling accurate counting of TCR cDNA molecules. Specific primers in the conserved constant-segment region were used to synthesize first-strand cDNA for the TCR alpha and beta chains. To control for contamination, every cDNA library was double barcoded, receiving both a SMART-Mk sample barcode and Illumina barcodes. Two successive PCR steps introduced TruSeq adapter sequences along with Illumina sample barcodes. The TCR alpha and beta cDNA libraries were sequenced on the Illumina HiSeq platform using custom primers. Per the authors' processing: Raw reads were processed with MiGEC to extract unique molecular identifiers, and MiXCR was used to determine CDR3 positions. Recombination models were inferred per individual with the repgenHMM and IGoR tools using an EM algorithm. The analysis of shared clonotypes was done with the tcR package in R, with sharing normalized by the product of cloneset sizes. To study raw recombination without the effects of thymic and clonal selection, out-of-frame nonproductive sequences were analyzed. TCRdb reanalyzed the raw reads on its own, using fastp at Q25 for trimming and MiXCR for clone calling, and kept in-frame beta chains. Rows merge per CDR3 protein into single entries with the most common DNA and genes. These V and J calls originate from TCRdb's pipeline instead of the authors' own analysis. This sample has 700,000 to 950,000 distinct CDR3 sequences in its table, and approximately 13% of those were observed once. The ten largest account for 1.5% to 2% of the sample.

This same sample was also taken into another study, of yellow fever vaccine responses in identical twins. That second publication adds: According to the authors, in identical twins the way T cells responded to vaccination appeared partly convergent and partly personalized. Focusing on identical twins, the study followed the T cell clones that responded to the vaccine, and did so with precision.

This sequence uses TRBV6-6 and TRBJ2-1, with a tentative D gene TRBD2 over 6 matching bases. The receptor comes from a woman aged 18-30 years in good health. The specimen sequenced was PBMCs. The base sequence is TGTGCCAGCAGTGACCGGGGGTGGTATGAGCAGTTCTTC. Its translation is CASSDRGWYEQFF.